Reported below is one T cell receptor beta chain. What this receptor recognizes is not known. No per-base quality is available; no much larger clone lies one base away. The CDR3 covers 16 residues, taking in both the cysteine and the phenylalanine. The entry retains the CDR3 DNA only, 48 bases that are in frame from base 1. CDR1 and CDR2 were assigned from the germline V gene as KGHDR and SFDVKD. Ends trimmed: V by 4 bases, J by 4 bases; bases unmatched to a gene: 7. Memory conventional CD4 T cells were isolated by sorting for CD4+ CD45RA- CD25- cells. Tumor-draining lymph nodes were classified as non-invaded or invaded according to absence or presence of metastatic tumor cells. T cells were pre-enriched with a Miltenyi Pan T Cell isolation kit before staining and sorting. Primary tumors were characterized by immunohistochemistry for estrogen receptor, progesterone receptor, HER2 and Ki-67. Fresh surgical tissue was processed within a few hours after surgery by being cut into small fragments. The tissue fragments were digested enzymatically for approximately 19 minutes with Liberase TL plus DNase and were then passed through a 40-micrometer strainer. Sorting used a BD FACS Aria II with roughly 96-99% purity, after DAPI live/dead staining. Sorted cells were lysed in TCL buffer, and RNA was purified with a Norgen Single Cell RNA purification kit including DNase treatment.

This entry comes from a study of draining lymph node invasion in breast cancer (dated by TCRdb to the early 2020s). Describing the broader study: Nodal metastasis was diagnosed by histology and cytokeratin immunohistochemistry, and confirmation was obtained by EpCAM/CD45 flow cytometry. In a separate targeted assay, bulk TCR-beta CDR3 sequencing compared sorted memory regulatory T cells and memory conventional CD4 T cells across breast cancer tissues. In the separate targeted TCR sequencing, lymph nodes from roughly five patients were covered, and primary tumors were sequenced for three of those patients. From each patient, matched non-invaded and tumor-invaded tumor-draining lymph nodes and the primary tumor were collected, and both Treg and Tconv subsets were profiled.

Library prep was done by bulk RNA-seq. Sequenced using an Illumina HiSeq 2500. The study's own analysis went as follows. For the separate targeted TCR-seq dataset, MiXCR version 2.1.5 with default parameters extracted and quantified CDR3 sequences from raw reads. The separate targeted TCR-seq dataset defined each TCR-beta clone by its combination of V gene, J gene and CDR3 sequence. In the separate targeted TCR-seq dataset, clones with fewer than three counts were removed, then only the 90% most strongly expressed clones per sample were retained. In the separate targeted TCR-seq dataset, Treg-Tconv overlap was computed as shared clones divided by total Treg clones per tissue, times 100. TCRdb reprocessing: public reads trimmed at Q25 with fastp, clones called with MiXCR, in-frame beta chains kept. Under each unique CDR3 protein, matching rows form one entry showing the most common genes and DNA. For this entry, the V and J calls and clone size follow TCRdb and not the study's own pipeline. The sample table shows over 3,000 distinct CDR3 sequences, and nearly 80% are seen once. Around 2% of the sample goes to the ten largest clones.

Study-wide findings and limitations: The data could not determine whether Treg conversion took place in a particular organ or whether converted Tregs recirculated between nodes and tumor. The tumor top-100 clone tracking analysis was possible in only a couple of patients. Some of the top 100 tumor clones were detected in invaded and non-invaded nodes, suggesting recirculation between tumor and draining nodes. According to the targeted TCR-seq data, Tregs appeared to be more clonally expanded than Tconvs in every tissue, and both subsets had lower diversity in tumor than in lymph nodes. Within each tissue, roughly 13-22% of Treg TCRs were also found among Tconvs, a result interpreted as suggesting peripheral Treg induction. Shared TCRs between Treg and Tconv subsets were considered suggestive but not proof of common clonal origin.

Sequencing input: sorted memory CD4+ effector T cells from a lymph node. The label giving this sample's cell subset or site can be read as: CD45RA-negative sorted CD4+ T cells (memory Tconv or effector/memory Treg). The V gene is TRBV24-1 and the J gene is TRBJ2-3, with TRBD2 matching 10 junction bases. This receptor was identified in a female donor with luminal breast cancer. The CDR3 reads as follows: CATSDPGAGGPDTQYF. The nucleotides read TGTGCCACCAGTGACCCTGGAGCGGGAGGGCCAGATACGCAGTATTTT.